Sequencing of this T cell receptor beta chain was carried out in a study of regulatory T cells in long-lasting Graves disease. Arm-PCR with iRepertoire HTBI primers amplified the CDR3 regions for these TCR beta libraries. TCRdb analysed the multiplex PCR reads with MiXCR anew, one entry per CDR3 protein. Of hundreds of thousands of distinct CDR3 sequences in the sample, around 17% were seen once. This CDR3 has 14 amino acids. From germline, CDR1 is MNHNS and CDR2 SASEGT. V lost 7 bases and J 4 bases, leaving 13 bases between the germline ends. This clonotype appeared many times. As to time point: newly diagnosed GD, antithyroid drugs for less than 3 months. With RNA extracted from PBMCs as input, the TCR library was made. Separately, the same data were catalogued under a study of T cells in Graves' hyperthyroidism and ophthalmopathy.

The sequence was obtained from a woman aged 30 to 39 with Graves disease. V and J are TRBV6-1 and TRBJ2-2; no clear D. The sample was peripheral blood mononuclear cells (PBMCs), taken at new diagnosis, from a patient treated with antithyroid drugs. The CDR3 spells CASTRPGITGELFF. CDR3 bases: TGTGCCAGCACCCGGCCGGGCATCACCGGGGAGCTGTTTTTT.